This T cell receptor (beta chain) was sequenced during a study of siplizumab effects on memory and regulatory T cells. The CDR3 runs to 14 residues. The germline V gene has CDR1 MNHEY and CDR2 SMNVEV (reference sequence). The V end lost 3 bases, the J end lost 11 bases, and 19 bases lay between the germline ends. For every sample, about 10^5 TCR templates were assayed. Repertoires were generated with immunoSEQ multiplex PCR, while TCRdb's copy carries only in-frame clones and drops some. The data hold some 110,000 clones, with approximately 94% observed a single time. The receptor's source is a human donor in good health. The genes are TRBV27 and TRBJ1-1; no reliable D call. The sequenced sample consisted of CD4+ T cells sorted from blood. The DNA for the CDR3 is TGTGCCAGCAGTTTTAATCCCAGAATGACGGGGGCTTTCTTT. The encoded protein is CASSFNPRMTGAFF.